These T cell receptor beta chains were read from a single sample in a study of CD8 T cells in ankylosing spondylitis. MiXCR, run by TCRdb on the 5' RACE reads, gives a single entry per CDR3 protein. The sample holds 200,000 to 250,000 distinct CDR3 sequences, around 6.6% seen once. Sequencing was done on a sample of blood, either unsorted or a sorted T cell fraction (not recorded which). These receptors were taken from a male donor with ankylosing spondylitis. Both conserved end residues are part of each CDR3. The D gene is left open where the match is weak. Part of the rows lack a size; the others show once, few, many or a class for expanded clones.

J,length,V,D,size,DNA,CDR3
TRBJ1-1,14,TRBV21-1,-,many,TGTGCCAGCAGCGATTCGACAGGGCGGACTGAAGCTTTCTTT,CASSDSTGRTEAFF
TRBJ1-5,14,TRBV7-9,-,many,TGTGCCAGCAGCTTCGACGGAAGCAATCAGCCCCAGCATTTT,CASSFDGSNQPQHF
TRBJ2-7,15,TRBV20-1,-,many,TGCAGTGCTAGGTCCGGGACAAGTTCACACTACGAGCAGTACTTC,CSARSGTSSHYEQYF
TRBJ2-3,14,TRBV7-6,-,few,TGTGCCAGCAGCCCTGGTCCGGGCACAGATACGCAGTATTTT,CASSPGPGTDTQYF
TRBJ2-1,15,TRBV6-2/TRBV6-3,-,many,TGTGCCAGCAGTTACGGGGGGTATCTAGACAATGAGCAGTTCTTC,CASSYGGYLDNEQFF
TRBJ1-1,13,TRBV6-1,-,many,TGTGCCACCCAGGAGGGTTTTGGGACTGAAGCTTTCTTT,CATQEGFGTEAFF
TRBJ1-6,17,TRBV4-3,-,many,TGCGCCAGCAGCCAAGATGGGGCTCCAGGGGCTAATTCACCCCTCCACTTT,CASSQDGAPGANSPLHF
TRBJ2-7,15,TRBV12-3/TRBV12-4,TRBD2,many,TGTGCCAGCATCCCACTGACTAGCGGGTTTTACGAGCAGTACTTC,CASIPLTSGFYEQYF
TRBJ2-5,13,TRBV21-1,-,-,TGTGCCAGCAGCAAGGACAGAAAAGAGACCCAGTACTTC,CASSKDRKETQYF
TRBJ2-7,13,TRBV5-1,-,-,TGCGCCAGCAGCTTTACCGACCCGGCCGAGCAGTACTTC,CASSFTDPAEQYF
TRBJ2-1,15,TRBV18,-,-,TGTGCCAGCTCACCTGAGCCCAGCTCCTACAATGAGCAGTTCTTC,CASSPEPSSYNEQFF
TRBJ2-1,14,TRBV27,-,few,TGTGCCACATCGGACCTCCCATCCTACAATGAGCAGTTCTTC,CATSDLPSYNEQFF
TRBJ1-2,11,TRBV7-9,-,many,TGTGCCAGCAGCTTAAGCTATGGCTACACCTTC,CASSLSYGYTF
TRBJ2-7,15,TRBV5-1,TRBD2,many,TGCGCCAGCAGCTTGGTTGCGGGAGGGCCTGATGAGCAGTACTTC,CASSLVAGGPDEQYF
TRBJ2-3,15,TRBV12-3/TRBV12-4,-,few,TGTGCCAGCAGTTTAGCGCCGGAGGGGAGAGATACGCAGTATTTT,CASSLAPEGRDTQYF
TRBJ2-2,14,TRBV7-2,-,-,TGTGCCAGCAGCCATTGGACCAGCACCGGGGAGCTGTTTTTT,CASSHWTSTGELFF
TRBJ2-1,13,TRBV27,-,few,TGTGCCAGCAGTGGGGGATGGGCCAATGAGCAGTTCTTC,CASSGGWANEQFF
TRBJ1-2,11,TRBV6-2/TRBV6-3,-,many,TGTGCCAGCAGTAGCCCTATGCGCTACACCTTC,CASSSPMRYTF
TRBJ2-2,17,TRBV20-1,TRBD1,many,TGCAGTGCTAGAGATTCGAGGGGACAGGACAACACCGGGGAGCTGTTTTTT,CSARDSRGQDNTGELFF
TRBJ1-2,15,TRBV7-2,-,-,TGTGCCAGCAGCTCCTTCGACACTGCTAACTATGGCTACACCTTC,CASSSFDTANYGYTF
TRBJ2-2,16,TRBV11-2,TRBD2,many,TGTGCCAGCATCCGGGGGGGGCTAGCCCCCACCGGGGAGCTGTTTTTT,CASIRGGLAPTGELFF
TRBJ2-1,14,TRBV7-9,TRBD2,many,TGTGCCAGCAGCGATGGGACTAGTATGAATGAGCAGTTCTTC,CASSDGTSMNEQFF
TRBJ2-3,17,TRBV4-1,-,many,TGCGCCAGCAGCCAAGACGGGGGGCCCTTTTACCCCGATACGCAGTATTTT,CASSQDGGPFYPDTQYF
TRBJ2-1,15,TRBV10-3,TRBD1,few,TGTGCCATCAGTGAGTCTGGGACAGGGGGCAATGAGCAGTTCTTC,CAISESGTGGNEQFF
TRBJ2-1,15,TRBV29-1,TRBD2,many,TGCAGCGCTGATGGTGGCCTAGCGGCCTCCAACGAGCAGTTCTTC,CSADGGLAASNEQFF
TRBJ2-5,16,TRBV28,TRBD2,many,TGTGCCAGCAGAGGCGCTAGCGGGAGCGCCAAAGAGACCCAGTACTTC,CASRGASGSAKETQYF
TRBJ2-7,15,TRBV4-3,TRBD1,many,TGCGCCAGCAGCCAAAACAGGGGAATTGCCTACGAGCAGTACTTC,CASSQNRGIAYEQYF
TRBJ1-1,16,TRBV7-8,TRBD1,-,TGTGCCAGCAGCTCGACGGCGACAGGGGCAAGCACTGAAGCTTTCTTT,CASSSTATGASTEAFF
TRBJ2-1,14,TRBV7-9,TRBD1,many,TGTGCCAGCAGCTTAGCCGGGACAGGGACGGAGCAGTTCTTC,CASSLAGTGTEQFF
TRBJ2-7,18,TRBV6-2/TRBV6-3,-,few,TGTGCCAGCAGTTACGGAAAGAGGCTCGCGGGACCAGGCTACGAGCAGTACTTC,CASSYGKRLAGPGYEQYF